This is a list of T cell receptor beta chains from one sample in a study of T cell repertoires in cytomegalovirus infection. Their recognized antigens are unknown. TCRdb reanalysed the reads using MiXCR and keeps one entry per CDR3 protein. The sample has about 700,000 distinct CDR3 sequences; around 30% are singletons. The sample consisted of cultured PBMCs, taken from culture after CMV antigen stimulation. Source of these receptors: a human donor in good health (CMV status not recorded). Some clones in this sample may be carry-over from other donors' samples. The CDR3 runs from the conserved cysteine through the conserved F or W. D genes are given only for firm matches. Size is stated for part of the rows, as once, few or many counts, or as a class when the clone is expanded.

V gene: TRBV6-2/TRBV6-3; clone size: -; J gene: TRBJ1-3; D gene: -; CDR3 protein: CASSRQAYSRNTIYF; CDR3 DNA: TGTGCCAGCAGTCGACAGGCCTACTCGAGAAACACCATATATTTT
V gene: TRBV6-7; clone size: few; J gene: TRBJ1-6; D gene: -; CDR3 protein: CASSYPPPGPQIRNSPLHF; CDR3 DNA: TGTGCCAGCAGTTACCCTCCGCCGGGACCCCAAATAAGAAATTCACCCCTCCACTTT
V gene: TRBV10-3; clone size: -; J gene: TRBJ1-1; D gene: -; CDR3 protein: CAIRDTMNTEAFF; CDR3 DNA: TGTGCCATCAGGGACACCATGAACACTGAAGCTTTCTTT
V gene: TRBV6-5; clone size: few; J gene: TRBJ2-3; D gene: -; CDR3 protein: CASSLRISTDTQYF; CDR3 DNA: TGTGCCAGCAGTTTACGGATTAGCACAGATACGCAGTATTTT
V gene: TRBV7-2; clone size: few; J gene: TRBJ2-5; D gene: TRBD2; CDR3 protein: CASSSVRAGGVTQYF; CDR3 DNA: TGTGCCAGCAGTTCCGTACGGGCGGGAGGGGTGACCCAGTACTTC
V gene: TRBV24-1; clone size: -; J gene: TRBJ1-5; D gene: -; CDR3 protein: CATSNSFNQPQHF; CDR3 DNA: TGTGCCACCAGTAACAGCTTCAATCAGCCCCAGCATTTT
V gene: TRBV19; clone size: -; J gene: TRBJ2-3; D gene: -; CDR3 protein: CASSIGSTDTQYF; CDR3 DNA: TGTGCCAGTAGTATCGGCAGCACAGATACGCAGTATTTT
V gene: TRBV10-1; clone size: -; J gene: TRBJ2-3; D gene: TRBD2; CDR3 protein: CASSESKGLATDTQYF; CDR3 DNA: TGCGCCAGCAGTGAGTCGAAGGGACTAGCGACAGATACGCAGTATTTT
V gene: TRBV4-1; clone size: few; J gene: TRBJ2-2; D gene: TRBD2; CDR3 protein: CASSQEEISGRTGELFF; CDR3 DNA: TGCGCCAGCAGCCAAGAAGAAATTAGCGGGAGAACCGGGGAGCTGTTTTTT
V gene: TRBV6-1; clone size: few; J gene: TRBJ2-7; D gene: -; CDR3 protein: CASSASGPEQYF; CDR3 DNA: TGTGCCAGCAGCGCCAGTGGCCCCGAGCAGTACTTC
V gene: TRBV12-3/TRBV12-4; clone size: once; J gene: TRBJ2-7; D gene: -; CDR3 protein: CASSFRGRSYEQYF; CDR3 DNA: TGTGCCAGCAGTTTTCGGGGTCGCTCCTACGAGCAGTACTTC
V gene: TRBV6-1; clone size: -; J gene: TRBJ1-2; D gene: TRBD1; CDR3 protein: CASSRGQGIYGYTF; CDR3 DNA: TGTGCCAGCAGTCGTGGACAGGGCATCTATGGCTACACCTTC
V gene: TRBV6-1; clone size: few; J gene: TRBJ2-5; D gene: TRBD2; CDR3 protein: CASTQDVRRGGIETQYF; CDR3 DNA: TGTGCCAGCACCCAGGATGTGCGGCGGGGGGGGATAGAGACCCAGTACTTC
V gene: TRBV7-2; clone size: many; J gene: TRBJ1-5; D gene: -; CDR3 protein: CASSLSLGGNQPQHF; CDR3 DNA: TGTGCCAGCAGCTTATCCCTCGGGGGCAATCAGCCCCAGCATTTT
V gene: TRBV5-1; clone size: -; J gene: TRBJ2-1; D gene: TRBD2; CDR3 protein: CASSFSGGVNEQFF; CDR3 DNA: TGCGCCAGCAGCTTTAGCGGGGGGGTCAATGAGCAGTTCTTC
V gene: TRBV2; clone size: few; J gene: TRBJ2-7; D gene: -; CDR3 protein: CATAKDPGHLVYEQYF; CDR3 DNA: TGTGCCACCGCAAAAGATCCGGGACACTTAGTCTACGAGCAGTACTTC
V gene: TRBV6-2/TRBV6-3; clone size: -; J gene: TRBJ2-3; D gene: -; CDR3 protein: CATQVGDTQYF; CDR3 DNA: TGTGCCACCCAGGTAGGGGATACGCAGTATTTT
V gene: TRBV27; clone size: few; J gene: TRBJ2-1; D gene: TRBD2; CDR3 protein: CASSRLAGDFYNEQFF; CDR3 DNA: TGTGCCAGCTCGCGACTAGCGGGAGATTTCTACAATGAGCAGTTCTTC
V gene: TRBV12-3/TRBV12-4; clone size: -; J gene: TRBJ2-6; D gene: TRBD2; CDR3 protein: CASSFASGGSGANVLTF; CDR3 DNA: TGTGCCAGCAGTTTCGCTAGCGGAGGATCTGGGGCCAACGTCCTGACTTTC
V gene: TRBV20-1; clone size: -; J gene: TRBJ2-7; D gene: -; CDR3 protein: CSAMGGEQYF; CDR3 DNA: TGCAGTGCTATGGGGGGCGAGCAGTACTTC
V gene: TRBV7-9; clone size: -; J gene: TRBJ1-5; D gene: -; CDR3 protein: CASSLKLGQPQHF; CDR3 DNA: TGTGCCAGCAGCTTGAAACTAGGGCAGCCCCAGCATTTT
V gene: TRBV5-4; clone size: -; J gene: TRBJ2-5; D gene: -; CDR3 protein: CASSLGAAVDQETQYF; CDR3 DNA: TGTGCCAGCAGCTTGGGCGCAGCTGTGGATCAAGAGACCCAGTACTTC
V gene: TRBV11-2; clone size: -; J gene: TRBJ2-5; D gene: TRBD1; CDR3 protein: CASSPNFGTGIETQYF; CDR3 DNA: TGTGCCAGCAGCCCGAATTTCGGGACAGGGATAGAGACCCAGTACTTC